This TCR beta chain was profiled in a study of blood T cell repertoires in COVID-19. On the study more broadly: Acute and convalescent COVID-19 specimens originated in the United States, Italy and Spain. The analysed material was cDNA or gDNA that came from T cells, B-cell-depleted T cells, or PBMCs.

The CDR3 loop spans 13 amino acids. Trimming left V 2 bases short and J 3 bases short, with 8 bases between. In germline, CDR1 is SGHKS, CDR2 YYEKEE (reference sequence). Original data processing: It was from reference gene primer amplification that nucleated cell counts were estimated. Produced via immunoSEQ multiplex PCR; TCRdb's table is partial and in-frame only. V, J and clone size reflect that table, while D and trimming were determined from the DNA. Among approximately 150,000 clones listed, 84% were seen once. The source is a human donor in a cohort sampled during active COVID-19. The specimen sequenced was peripheral blood. The V and J genes are TRBV5-5 and TRBJ2-5; tentative D call: TRBD1 (5 bases). Here the CDR3 DNA reads TGTGCCAGCAGCTTACAGGTAGAAGAGACCCAGTACTTC. As protein: CASSLQVEETQYF.